The subject of this entry is one T cell receptor (beta chain). What it binds is not known. This CDR3 comprises 15 residues. The ends lost 0 bases at V and 4 bases at J; junction bases unmatched: 5. Germline CDR1 is MNHEY and CDR2 is SMNVEV (reference sequence). These data belong to a study of OX40 agonist ivuxolimab in advanced cancers. Study in general: The treatment was a fully human IgG2 OX40 agonist, ivuxolimab.

Measured with immunoSEQ multiplex PCR; TCRdb has only the in-frame clones, and not every one. Here the sample spans tens of thousands of clones, 70% to 90% being singletons. General study points: Expanded clones belonging to CD8+ T cells outnumbered, on average, those of CD4+.

Specimen: CD4+ or CD8+ T cells sorted from blood, collected in a trial of the OX40 agonist ivuxolimab. This chain joins TRBV27 and TRBJ1-2; 7 nucleotides line up with TRBD1. This clonotype was obtained from an adult with an advanced solid tumor such as melanoma, head and neck, liver or kidney cancer. CDR3 sequence (DNA): TGTGCCAGCAGTTTATCGTGGACAGGACCCTATGGCTACACCTTC. Translated: CASSLSWTGPYGYTF.